This TCR beta chain was recovered during a study of T cells after yellow fever vaccination. This clonotype was detected ten times or more. The study made its TCR cDNA through 5'RACE template switching. That step introduced a universal primer site along with UMIs. TCRdb ran MiXCR on the 5' RACE reads and lists one entry per CDR3 protein. This sample has 150,000 or so distinct CDR3 sequences, with 5% to 8% found just once. The CDR3 totals 17 residues. Trimming removed 2 bases from V and 4 bases from J; junction bases left unmatched: 13. Looked up from germline, CDR1 is SGHRS and CDR2 is YFSETQ. The origin of this receptor is a man aged 30-40 years who received the YFV17D yellow fever vaccine. The sample here was CD4+ T cells sorted from PBMCs, taken 10 days after the yellow fever booster vaccination. The chain employs TRBV5-1 and TRBJ2-3; TRBD2 aligns across 7 bases. CDR3: CASSFALADPGADTQYF. DNA for the CDR3: TGCGCCAGCAGCTTTGCCCTAGCGGACCCTGGGGCAGATACGCAGTATTTT.